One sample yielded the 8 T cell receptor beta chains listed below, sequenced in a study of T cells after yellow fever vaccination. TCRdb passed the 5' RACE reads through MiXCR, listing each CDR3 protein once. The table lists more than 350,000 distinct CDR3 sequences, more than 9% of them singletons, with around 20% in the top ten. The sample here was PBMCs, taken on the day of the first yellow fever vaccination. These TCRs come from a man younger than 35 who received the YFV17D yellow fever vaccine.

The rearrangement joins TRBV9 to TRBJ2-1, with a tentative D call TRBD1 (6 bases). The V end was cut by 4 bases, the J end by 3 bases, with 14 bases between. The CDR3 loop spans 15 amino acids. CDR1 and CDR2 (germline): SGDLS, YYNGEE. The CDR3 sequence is CASSHRDTNYNEQFF. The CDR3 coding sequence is TGTGCCAGCAGCCACCGGGACACCAACTACAATGAGCAGTTCTTC.

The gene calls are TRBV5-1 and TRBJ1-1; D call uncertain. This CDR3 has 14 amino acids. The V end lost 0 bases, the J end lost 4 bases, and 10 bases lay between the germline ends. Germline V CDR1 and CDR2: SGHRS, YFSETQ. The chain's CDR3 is CASSLVRSSTEAFF. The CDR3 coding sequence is TGCGCCAGCAGCTTGGTCCGGAGTAGCACTGAAGCTTTCTTT.

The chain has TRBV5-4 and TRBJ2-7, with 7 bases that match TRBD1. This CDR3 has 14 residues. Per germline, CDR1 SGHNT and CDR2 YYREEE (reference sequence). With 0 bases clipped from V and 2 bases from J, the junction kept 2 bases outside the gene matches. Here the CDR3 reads CASSLDRGAYEQYF. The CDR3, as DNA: TGTGCCAGCAGCTTGGACAGGGGCGCCTACGAGCAGTACTTC.

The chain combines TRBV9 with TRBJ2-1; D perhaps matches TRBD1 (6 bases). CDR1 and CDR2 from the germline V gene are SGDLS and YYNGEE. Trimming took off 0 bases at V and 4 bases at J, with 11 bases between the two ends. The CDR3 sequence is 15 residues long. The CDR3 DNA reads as TGTGCCAGCAGCGTAGAGGGACATAGATACAATGAGCAGTTCTTC. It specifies CASSVEGHRYNEQFF.

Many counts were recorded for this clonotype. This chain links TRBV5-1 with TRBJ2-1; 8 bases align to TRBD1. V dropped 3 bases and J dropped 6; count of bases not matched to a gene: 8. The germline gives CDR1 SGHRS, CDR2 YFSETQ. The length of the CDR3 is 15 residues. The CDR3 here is CASSSTGVEGNEQFF. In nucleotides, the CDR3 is TGCGCCAGCAGCTCGACAGGGGTTGAGGGCAATGAGCAGTTCTTC.

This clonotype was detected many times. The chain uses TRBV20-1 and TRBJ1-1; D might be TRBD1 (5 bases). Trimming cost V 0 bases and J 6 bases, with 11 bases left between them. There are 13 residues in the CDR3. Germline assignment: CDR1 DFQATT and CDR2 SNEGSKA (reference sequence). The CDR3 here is CSARDGKGSEAFF. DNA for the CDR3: TGCAGTGCTAGAGATGGGAAGGGGTCTGAAGCTTTCTTT.

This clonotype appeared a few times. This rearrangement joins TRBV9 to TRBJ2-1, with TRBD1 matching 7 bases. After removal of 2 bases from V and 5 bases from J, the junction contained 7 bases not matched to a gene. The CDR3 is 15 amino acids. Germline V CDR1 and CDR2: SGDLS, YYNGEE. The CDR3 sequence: CASSVWGTANNEQFF. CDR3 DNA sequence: TGTGCCAGCAGCGTTTGGGGGACAGCCAACAATGAGCAGTTCTTC.

The CDR3 DNA is TGTGCCAGCTCACCACCGAGTTCACCCTTTGGCGGGGAGCTGTTTTTT. Protein product: CASSPPSSPFGGELFF. V gene TRBV18 combines with J gene TRBJ2-2; no firm D call. V was pared by 0 bases and J by 7 bases, with 15 bases between. In germline, CDR1 is KGHSH, CDR2 LQKENI. The CDR3 has 16 residues.